This T cell receptor beta chain was identified during a study of Ad26.COV2.S vaccination and SARS-CoV-2 variants (TCRdb year 2021). A note on the overall study: Vaccine-arm donors were drawn from COV1001, a multicentre, randomized, double-blind, placebo-controlled phase I-IIa trial of Ad26.COV2.S in healthy adults. Sequencing of the TCRbeta repertoire served to evaluate the specificity and breadth of SARS-CoV-2-reactive T cell receptors following Ad26.COV2.S vaccination. Ad26.COV2.S was administered intramuscularly at a dose of 5x10^10 or 1x10^11 viral particles, either as one shot or as two shots given 56 days apart. Investigators did not know the trial group allocation while performing experiments and assessing outcomes. A total of 32 samples were included in the TCR-sequenced set, comprising roughly 19 Ad26.COV2.S vaccine recipients, 5 placebo recipients and 8 SARS-CoV-2 convalescent individuals. Participants in the trial were split at random into five groups of five each, receiving low-dose or high-dose Ad26.COV2.S once or twice, or else placebo on both occasions. Summary of the overall study and its limitations: Compared with placebo recipients, Ad26.COV2.S recipients showed higher spike-specific TCR breadth (P = 0.0014). Non-spike TCR breadth was comparable between vaccine and placebo recipients, consistent with the vaccine containing only spike. According to the authors, total T cell responses may have been underestimated by the TCR breadth and depth analyses. After vaccination, spike-specific CD8+ and CD4+ T cell responses were reported to show substantial breadth. The study was not powered for comparison of responses between vaccine doses or regimens.

TCRbeta CDR3 regions were sequenced with the immunoSEQ Assay. After extraction, genomic DNA underwent amplification by bias-controlled multiplex PCR, followed by high-throughput sequencing. Per the original workflow: To quantify the absolute abundance of each unique TCRbeta CDR3 region, sequences were collapsed and filtered. T cell fraction was estimated by normalizing TCRbeta template counts to usable DNA, which was measured by amplifying reference genes present in all nucleated cells. Repertoire TCRs were annotated as SARS-CoV-2-specific by exact matching of V gene, CDR3 amino acid sequence and J gene to a known reactive TCR set. The reference SARS-CoV-2 TCR set was derived from MIRA and filtered for enrichment in COVID-19-positive ImmuneCODE repertoires, a step that removed public or cross-reactive TCRs. Based on the MIRA antigens, annotated TCRs were further analysed at the level of specific ORF or position within ORF. Breadth was defined as the number of annotated unique rearrangements divided by the total number of unique productive rearrangements, and depth was defined as the summed frequency of the annotated unique rearrangements. Two-sided Wilcoxon rank-sum tests were applied when comparing TCR breadth between groups. Held by TCRdb, this immuneACCESS table contains in-frame sequences only and omits some clones. Under half of the omission traces to an unresolved V gene where checked; the cause of the rest is unknown. V and J calls plus clone size are reproduced from that table; the DNA served to infer D and trimming. Recorded for this sample are 240,000 or so clones; 70% to 90% of them occurred a single time. The biggest ten clones account for around 10% of the sample.

On this clone itself: Its antigen remains undetermined. No base quality values were provided; no much bigger clone lies one nucleotide off.

The treatment or condition label corresponds to: 15 to 20 received Ad26.COV2.S at low or high dose, single or two shots; roughly five received placebo; per-sample allocation not given. For vaccine and placebo recipients, repertoires were sequenced using samples collected on day 63 after the first injection. Cohort 1b enrolled about two dozen adults aged 18-55 years at a single site in Boston, USA, between 29 July and 7 August 2020. Ad26.COV2.S consisted of a replication-incompetent adenovirus type 26 vector by which a prefusion-stabilized SARS-CoV-2 spike protein from the original Wuhan strain was expressed. Taken from cysteine to phenylalanine, the CDR3 has 14 residues. Left in the record is the CDR3 DNA by itself, 42 bases read in frame from the first base. For CDR1 and CDR2, the germline V gene lists SNHLY and FYNNEI. V ends up 4 bases short and J 4 bases short, with an unmatched junction base count of 5.

The clonotype originates from a person aged 18-60 years who received the Ad26.COV2.S COVID-19 vaccine or a placebo. The source material was peripheral blood, sampled in a trial of Ad26.COV2.S vaccine versus placebo. The rearrangement joined TRBV2 to TRBJ2-3, and TRBD2 matches 7 of the central bases. The DNA reads as follows: TGTGCCAGCAGTGGCGGGAGCATCCCAGATACGCAGTATTTT. It codes for CASSGGSIPDTQYF.